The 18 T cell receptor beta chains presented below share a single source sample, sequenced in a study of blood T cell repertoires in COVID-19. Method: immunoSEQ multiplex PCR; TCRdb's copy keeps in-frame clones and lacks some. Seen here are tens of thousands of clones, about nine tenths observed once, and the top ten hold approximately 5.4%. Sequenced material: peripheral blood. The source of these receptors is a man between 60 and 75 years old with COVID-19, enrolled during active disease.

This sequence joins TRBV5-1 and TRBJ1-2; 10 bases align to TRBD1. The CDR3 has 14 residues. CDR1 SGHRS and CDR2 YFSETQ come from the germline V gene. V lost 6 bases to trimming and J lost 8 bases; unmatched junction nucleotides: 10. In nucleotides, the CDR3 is TGCGCCAGCACCCCGGGACAGGGGAGTGAGGGCTACACCTTC. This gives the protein CASTPGQGSEGYTF.

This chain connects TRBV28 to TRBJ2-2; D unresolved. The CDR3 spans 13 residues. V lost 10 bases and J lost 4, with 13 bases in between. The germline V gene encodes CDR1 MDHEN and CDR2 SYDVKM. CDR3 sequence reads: CAISPPSTGELFF. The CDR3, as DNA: TGTGCCATCTCCCCTCCCTCCACCGGGGAGCTGTTTTTT.

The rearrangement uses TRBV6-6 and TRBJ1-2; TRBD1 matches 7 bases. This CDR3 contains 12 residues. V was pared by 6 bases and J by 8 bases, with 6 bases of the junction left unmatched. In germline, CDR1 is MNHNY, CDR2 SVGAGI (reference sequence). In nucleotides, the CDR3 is TGTGCCAGCAGACAAGGGGGCTGGGGCTACACCTTC. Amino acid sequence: CASRQGGWGYTF.

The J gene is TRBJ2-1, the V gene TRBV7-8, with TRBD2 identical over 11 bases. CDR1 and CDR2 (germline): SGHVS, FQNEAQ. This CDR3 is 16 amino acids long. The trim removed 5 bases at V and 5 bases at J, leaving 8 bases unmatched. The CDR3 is CASSPRLAGTNNEQFF. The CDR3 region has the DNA TGTGCCAGCAGCCCAAGACTAGCGGGAACGAACAATGAGCAGTTCTTC.

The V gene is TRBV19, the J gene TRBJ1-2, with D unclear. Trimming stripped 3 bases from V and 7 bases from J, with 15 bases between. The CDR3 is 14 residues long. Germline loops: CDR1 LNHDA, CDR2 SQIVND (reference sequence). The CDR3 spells CASSMAAKAAGYTF. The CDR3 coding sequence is TGTGCCAGTAGTATGGCGGCGAAGGCGGCTGGCTACACCTTC.

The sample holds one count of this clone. DNA for the CDR3: TGTGCCAGTAGTCCGAGGGCAGGGGAGTCCTACGAGCAGTACTTC. Translation: CASSPRAGESYEQYF. The chain couples TRBV19 to TRBJ2-7, with D perhaps matching TRBD1 (6 bases). Per germline, CDR1 LNHDA and CDR2 SQIVND (reference sequence). The CDR3 has 15 amino acids. The germline V and J ends were trimmed by 5 bases and 1 base, with 15 bases remaining between them.

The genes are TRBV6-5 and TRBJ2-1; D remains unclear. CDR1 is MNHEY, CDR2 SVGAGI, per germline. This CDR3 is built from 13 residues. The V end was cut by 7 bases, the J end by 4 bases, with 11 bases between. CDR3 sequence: CASTLTTYNEQFF. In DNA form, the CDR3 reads TGTGCCAGCACTCTAACTACGTACAATGAGCAGTTCTTC.

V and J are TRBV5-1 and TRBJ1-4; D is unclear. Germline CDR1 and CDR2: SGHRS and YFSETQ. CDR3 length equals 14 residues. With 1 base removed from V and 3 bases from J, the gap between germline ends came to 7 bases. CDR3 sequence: CASSLNGANEKLFF. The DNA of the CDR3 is TGCGCCAGCAGCTTGAACGGAGCTAATGAAAAACTGTTTTTT.

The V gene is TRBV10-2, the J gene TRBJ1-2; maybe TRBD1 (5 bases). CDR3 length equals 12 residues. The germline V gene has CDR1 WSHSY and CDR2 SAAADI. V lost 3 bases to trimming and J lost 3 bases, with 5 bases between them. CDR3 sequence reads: CASSEGDYGYTF. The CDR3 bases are TGCGCCAGCAGTGAAGGGGACTATGGCTACACCTTC.

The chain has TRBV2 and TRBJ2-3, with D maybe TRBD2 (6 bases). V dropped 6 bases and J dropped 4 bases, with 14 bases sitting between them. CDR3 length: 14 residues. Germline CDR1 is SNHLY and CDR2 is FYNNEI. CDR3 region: CASRPGAPADTQYF. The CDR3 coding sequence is TGTGCCAGCAGGCCGGGAGCCCCCGCAGATACGCAGTATTTT.

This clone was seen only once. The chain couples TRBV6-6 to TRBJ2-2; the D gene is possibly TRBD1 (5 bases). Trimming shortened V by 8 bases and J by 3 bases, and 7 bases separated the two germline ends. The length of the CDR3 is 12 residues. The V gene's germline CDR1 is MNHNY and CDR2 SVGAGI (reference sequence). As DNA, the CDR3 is TGTGCCAGCCAAGGGGACACCGGGGAGCTGTTTTTT. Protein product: CASQGDTGELFF.

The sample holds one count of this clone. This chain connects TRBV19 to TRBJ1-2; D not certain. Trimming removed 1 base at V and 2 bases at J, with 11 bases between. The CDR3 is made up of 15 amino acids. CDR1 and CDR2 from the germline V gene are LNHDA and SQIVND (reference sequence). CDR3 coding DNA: TGTGCCAGTAGTATAGCCGACACCCAAAACTATGGCTACACCTTC. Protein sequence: CASSIADTQNYGYTF.

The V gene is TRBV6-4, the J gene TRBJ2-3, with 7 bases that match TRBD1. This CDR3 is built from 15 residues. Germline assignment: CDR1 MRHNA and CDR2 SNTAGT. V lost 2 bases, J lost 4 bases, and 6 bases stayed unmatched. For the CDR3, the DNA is TGTGCCAGCAGTGACCAAGGGGGCGGGTCAGATACGCAGTATTTT. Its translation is CASSDQGGGSDTQYF.

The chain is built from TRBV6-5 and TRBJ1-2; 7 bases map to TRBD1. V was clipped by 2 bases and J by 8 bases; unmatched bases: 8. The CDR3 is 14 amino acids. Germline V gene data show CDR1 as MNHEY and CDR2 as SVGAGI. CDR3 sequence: CASSYGQEAEGYTF. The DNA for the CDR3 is TGTGCCAGCAGTTACGGACAGGAGGCGGAGGGCTACACCTTC.

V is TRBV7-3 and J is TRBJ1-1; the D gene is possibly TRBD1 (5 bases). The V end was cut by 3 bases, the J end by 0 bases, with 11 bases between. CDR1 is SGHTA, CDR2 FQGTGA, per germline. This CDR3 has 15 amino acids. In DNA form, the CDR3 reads TGTGCCAGCAGCTTTGGAGGAGGGGTGAACACTGAAGCTTTCTTT. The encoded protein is CASSFGGGVNTEAFF.

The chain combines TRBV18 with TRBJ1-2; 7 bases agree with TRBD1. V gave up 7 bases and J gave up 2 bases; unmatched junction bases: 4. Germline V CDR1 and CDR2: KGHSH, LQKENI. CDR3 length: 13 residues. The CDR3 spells CASFPTGNYGYTF. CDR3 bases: TGTGCCAGCTTCCCGACAGGGAACTATGGCTACACCTTC.

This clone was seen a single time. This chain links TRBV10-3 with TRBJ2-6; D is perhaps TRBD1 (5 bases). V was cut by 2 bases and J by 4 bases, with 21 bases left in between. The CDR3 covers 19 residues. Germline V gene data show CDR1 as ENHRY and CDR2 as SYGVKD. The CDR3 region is CAISEGLRGLSTGANVLTF. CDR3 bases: TGTGCCATCAGTGAGGGGTTAAGGGGTCTAAGTACGGGGGCCAACGTCCTGACTTTC.

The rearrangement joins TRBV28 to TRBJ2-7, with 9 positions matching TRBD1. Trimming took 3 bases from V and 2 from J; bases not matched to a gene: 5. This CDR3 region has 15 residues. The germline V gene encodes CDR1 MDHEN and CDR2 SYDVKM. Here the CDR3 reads CASSLPGTGTYEQYF. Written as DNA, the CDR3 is TGTGCCAGCAGTTTGCCCGGGACAGGGACCTACGAGCAGTACTTC.